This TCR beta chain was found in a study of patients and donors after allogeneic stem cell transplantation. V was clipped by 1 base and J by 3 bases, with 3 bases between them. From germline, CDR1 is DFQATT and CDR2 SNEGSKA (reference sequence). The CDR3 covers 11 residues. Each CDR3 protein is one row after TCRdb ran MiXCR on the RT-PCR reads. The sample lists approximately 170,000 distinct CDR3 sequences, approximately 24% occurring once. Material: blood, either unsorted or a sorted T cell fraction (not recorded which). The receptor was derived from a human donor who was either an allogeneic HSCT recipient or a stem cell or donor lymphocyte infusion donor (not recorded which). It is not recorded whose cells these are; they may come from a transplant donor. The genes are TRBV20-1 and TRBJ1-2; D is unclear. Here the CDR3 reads CSARGHYGYTF. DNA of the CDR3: TGCAGTGCTAGAGGTCACTATGGCTACACCTTC.